The subject of this entry is one T cell receptor (beta chain). The target of this receptor is not known. No quality values exist for individual bases; no much larger clone is one base distant. The library was generated by 5' RACE. This sample was sequenced with an Illumina HiSeq 2500. A second PCR of roughly 7 to 12 cycles was run with a J-beta primer mix and a sample-barcoded 5' primer. A template-switch 5' adaptor carrying 12 random nucleotides introduced a unique molecular identifier onto each TCR beta cDNA molecule. Each sample yielded at least 3 million CDR3-containing paired-end reads. First-strand cDNA was synthesized from all RNA with the Mint cDNA synthesis kit, primed by a TRBC-specific oligonucleotide. All cDNA was treated with uracil-DNA glycosylase and then went through a first 18-cycle PCR with the universal primers M1SS and BC2_uni_R. The authors processed their data as follows. For normalization, 1 million high-quality reads, each with a distinct molecular identifier, were randomly selected from each sample. Reads sharing molecular identifiers were discarded rather than binned into consensus sequences. CDR3 identification, clonotype clustering and error correction used MiTCR with a Q25 quality threshold and the strictest error-elimination algorithm. A nonparametric unseen species model with Euler transformation was used to estimate a lower bound on total TCR beta diversity. TCRdb reprocessing: public reads trimmed at Q25 with fastp, clones called with MiXCR, in-frame beta chains kept. Under each unique CDR3 protein, matching rows form one entry showing the most common genes and DNA. Clone size and V and J calls follow TCRdb, not the original study. The sample includes over a million distinct CDR3 sequences, with 35% to 45% observed a single time. About 4% of the sample is held by the ten biggest clonotypes.

Spanning cysteine to phenylalanine, the CDR3 consists of 18 amino acids. Only CDR3 DNA remains: 54 bases, in frame from the first base. CDR1 and CDR2 are read off the germline V gene (reference sequence) as SEHNR and FQNEAQ. For this chain, trimming is 3 bases at the V end and 6 bases at the J end, and the number of junction bases without a gene match is 15. Donors were 40 or so systemically healthy Caucasian individuals from Russia aged roughly 6 to 95 years. Each donor gave 8 to 10 milliliters of peripheral blood, drawn into EDTA-treated Vacutainer tubes. Ficoll-Paque density-gradient centrifugation was used to isolate PBMCs, with at least 6.5 million per sample. Total RNA was extracted from PBMCs with Trizol reagent, with at least 5.5 micrograms obtained per sample. For every donor, flow cytometry on a PBMC aliquot measured the percentage of naive CD45RAhigh/CD27high T cells. The data originate from a study of blood T cells in healthy people across ages (dated by TCRdb to about 2015). Regarding the research as a whole: Template switching captured roughly one uniquely barcoded TCR beta cDNA molecule per two T cells in model experiments. The study measured age-related changes in TCR beta repertoire diversity using deep sequencing normalized with unique cDNA molecular identifiers. The donors were split into four age groups: young (average about 16 years), middle-aged (about 40), aged (roughly 60) and long-lived (under 85). To avoid experimental bias, donors of different ages were distributed randomly across sequencing lanes. Using the same blood draw, the study looked at two additional independent replicas of 1 million unique cDNA reads for two donors, one aged 18 to 30 and the other aged 80 or older. Results and caveats for the whole study, not just this receptor: Because donor CMV infection status was unknown, age-related changes in expanded clonotypes were potentially confounded. As age increased, observed TCR beta diversity per million T cells dropped in a roughly linear way, and a significant reduction was already evident by age 40. Since profiling was done on bulk unsorted PBMCs, naive and antigen-experienced compartments could not be conclusively compared. Estimates of total diversity from one million sequenced T cells were regarded as lower bounds and underestimates. The percentage of naive T cells measured by flow cytometry correlated strongly with observed TCR beta diversity. Compared with the aged group, more naive CD4+ T cells, fewer expanded clones and increased TCR diversity were shown by the long-lived group, suggesting age selection.

This TCR was recovered from a woman between 18 and 29 years old in good health. The sequencing sample was made of blood. The chain employs TRBV7-9 and TRBJ2-1; 9 bases in between match TRBD1. The CDR3 loop reads CASSFFPPQGAPGNEQFF. The nucleotides are TGTGCCAGCAGCTTCTTCCCCCCACAGGGGGCGCCGGGCAATGAGCAGTTCTTC.